The present TCR beta chain was sequenced within a study of blood T cells in healthy people across ages (dated by TCRdb to the mid-2010s). With respect to the entire study: In model experiments, roughly one uniquely barcoded TCR beta cDNA molecule per two T cells was captured by template switching. To track age-related changes in TCR beta repertoire diversity, the study relied on deep sequencing normalized with unique cDNA molecular identifiers. Four age groups were formed from the donors: young (average approximately 17 years), middle-aged (approximately 40), aged (62) and long-lived (about 75). To avoid experimental bias, donors of different ages were randomly spread across the sequencing lanes. For two donors (one aged 18 to 30 and one aged 80 or older), the study analyzed two additional independent replicas of 1 million unique cDNA reads from the same blood draw. Overall study results and their limits: Because the CMV infection status of the donors was unknown, age-related changes in expanded clonotypes may potentially have been confounded. Estimates of total diversity from one million sequenced T cells were regarded as lower bounds and underestimates. Bulk unsorted PBMC profiling prevented conclusive comparison of naive and antigen-experienced compartments. Observed TCR beta diversity per million T cells fell roughly linearly with age, and a significant reduction was already apparent by age around 39. Compared with the aged group, the long-lived group had more naive CD4+ T cells, fewer expanded clones and increased TCR diversity, suggesting age selection. The percentage of naive T cells measured by flow cytometry correlated strongly with observed TCR beta diversity.

The roughly 39 donors, aged about 6 to 100 years, were systemically healthy Caucasian individuals from Russia. About 9.8 milliliters of peripheral blood were drawn from each donor into EDTA-treated Vacutainer tubes. Ficoll-Paque density-gradient centrifugation was used to isolate PBMCs, with at least 6 million obtained per sample. Total RNA, at least 5 micrograms per sample, was extracted from PBMCs with Trizol reagent. For every donor, an aliquot of PBMCs went through flow cytometry to measure the percentages of naive CD45RAhigh/CD27high T cells. As for this clonotype: It lacks a known antigen. No base quality values were provided; no much bigger clone lies one nucleotide off.

The CDR3 starts with the cysteine, ends with the phenylalanine, and has 17 residues. The entry retains the CDR3 DNA only, 51 bases that are in frame from base 1. CDR1 and CDR2, looked up from the germline V gene, are SGHTA and FQGNSA. Trimming leaves V shorter by 5 bases and J shorter by 2 bases, with the junction holding 9 bases beyond the gene matches. The library relied on 5' RACE. The sample was run on an Illumina HiSeq 2500. A second about 7 to 12 cycle PCR used a sample-barcoded 5' primer and a J-beta primer mix. A unique molecular identifier was introduced onto each TCR beta cDNA molecule by a template-switch 5' adaptor carrying 12 random nucleotides. Each sample yielded at least 3 million CDR3-containing paired-end reads. The Mint cDNA synthesis kit, primed by a TRBC-specific oligonucleotide, was used to synthesize first-strand cDNA from all RNA. Following uracil-DNA glycosylase treatment, all cDNA underwent a first 18-cycle PCR with the universal primers M1SS and BC2_uni_R. The authors' pipeline ran thus. Each sample was normalized by randomly selecting 1 million high-quality reads, each carrying a distinct molecular identifier. Reads sharing molecular identifiers were discarded rather than binned into consensus sequences. MiTCR, set to a Q25 quality threshold and the strictest error-elimination algorithm, was used for CDR3 identification, clonotype clustering and error correction. A nonparametric unseen species model using Euler transformation provided a lower-bound estimate of total TCR beta diversity. TCRdb reworked the public reads: Q25 trimming with fastp, MiXCR clone assembly, productive beta chains retained. A single entry per CDR3 protein holds the most common genes and DNA from its merged rows. TCRdb, not the authors, supplied the V and J calls. Recorded for this sample are over a million distinct CDR3 sequences; 45% of them occurred a single time. Approximately 20% of the sample is held by the ten biggest clonotypes.

The sequencing input was blood. This receptor was obtained from a woman aged 55-75 years in good health. The chain couples TRBV7-2 to TRBJ2-3, with 11 junctional bases fitting TRBD2. The CDR3 here reads CASSLVAGGRVTDTQYF. The nucleotides are TGTGCCAGCAGCCTGGTAGCGGGAGGGCGAGTCACAGATACGCAGTATTTT.